Listed here are 20 T cell receptor beta chains from one sample, sequenced in a study of regulatory T cells in long-lasting Graves disease. Specified time point: newly diagnosed GD, antithyroid drugs for less than 3 months. Following extraction of RNA from PBMCs, that RNA was used to make the TCR library. Combining iRepertoire HTBI primers with Arm-PCR of CDR3 regions, the authors built TCR beta libraries. Each CDR3 protein is one row after TCRdb ran MiXCR on the multiplex PCR reads. The sample yields 530,000 or so distinct CDR3 sequences, 13% seen once. The data were also submitted as part of a second study, on T cells in Graves' hyperthyroidism and ophthalmopathy.

Sequencing used peripheral blood mononuclear cells (PBMCs), obtained at new diagnosis, from a patient treated with antithyroid drugs. Every receptor here comes from a man in his thirties or forties with Graves disease.

In its sample, this clonotype was seen many times. The rearrangement links TRBV20-1 to TRBJ2-3, with 10 bases matching TRBD1. Unmatched junction bases numbered 17, after V lost 6 bases and J lost 11 bases. The CDR3 is 15 amino acids. The germline V gene encodes CDR1 DFQATT and CDR2 SNEGSKA (reference sequence). CDR3: CSALGTGASRVLQYF. The CDR3 DNA reads as TGCAGTGCGCTGGGGACAGGGGCGTCGAGAGTCCTGCAGTATTTT.

This clonotype was counted many times. J is TRBJ1-2 and V is TRBV20-1; no firm D call. The CDR3 spans 13 residues. Trimming removed 5 bases at V and 7 bases at J, with 17 bases between. CDR1 is DFQATT, CDR2 SNEGSKA, per germline (reference sequence). This CDR3 is CSAVGPSLSGYTF. Written as DNA, the CDR3 is TGCAGTGCTGTCGGACCGTCCCTGAGTGGCTACACCTTC.

The sample holds many counts of this clonotype. This chain joins TRBV27 and TRBJ1-2; a weak D match, TRBD1 (5 bases). This CDR3 has 12 residues. Trimming removed 6 bases at V and 8 bases at J, with 13 bases between. Per germline, CDR1 MNHEY and CDR2 SMNVEV (reference sequence). In nucleotides, the CDR3 is TGTGCCAGCAGCCCGCGGGGCTACGGCTACACCTTC. Encoded protein: CASSPRGYGYTF.

A word on this clonotype: This clone may be a read error of a much larger clone one base away. This chain joins TRBV30 and TRBJ1-2; TRBD1 agrees at 8 bases. The germline V gene has CDR1 GTSNPN and CDR2 SVGIG (reference sequence). J gave up 4 bases and V 0 bases, and 7 bases lay outside the gene matches. The CDR3 totals 15 residues. This chain's CDR3 is CAWSVQAGGVYGYTF. The DNA for the CDR3 is TGTGCCTGGAGTGTACAGGCAGGGGGCGTCTATGGCTACACCTTC.

This clonotype was detected many times. This chain connects TRBV7-9 to TRBJ1-1; D gene uncertain. The V gene lost 5 bases and the J gene lost 1 base, with 8 bases spanning the gap. The germline V gene encodes CDR1 SEHNR and CDR2 FQNEAQ (reference sequence). The CDR3 spans 13 residues. CDR3 in amino acids: CASSRTENTEAFF. The CDR3 nucleotides read TGTGCCAGCAGCCGTACAGAGAACACTGAAGCTTTCTTT.

This clonotype was recorded at least ten times. V and J are TRBV4-1 and TRBJ1-1; 7 bases are shared with TRBD1. The CDR3 covers 15 residues. The germline gives CDR1 MGHRA, CDR2 YSYEKL. The V gene end was trimmed by 4 bases and the J gene end by 0 bases; junction bases not matched to a gene: 5. The CDR3 DNA is TGCGCCAGCAGCCTGACGGGACAGCTGAACACTGAAGCTTTCTTT. It yields the protein CASSLTGQLNTEAFF.

The chain joins TRBV25-1 to TRBJ2-7, with D tentatively TRBD1 (7 bases). Trimming pared 3 bases from V and 5 bases from J, leaving 14 bases between. This CDR3 comprises 14 residues. Germline values: CDR1 MGHDK, CDR2 SYGVNS. The CDR3 sequence: CASSEQGGRDEQYF. In DNA form, the CDR3 reads TGTGCCAGCAGTGAGCAGGGGGGCCGGGACGAGCAGTACTTC.

This clonotype has more than one count but fewer than ten. The chain carries TRBV30 and TRBJ1-3; 10 positions match TRBD1. The germline gives CDR1 GTSNPN, CDR2 SVGIG (reference sequence). CDR3 length: 15 amino acids. V shed 1 base, J shed 3 bases, and the junction held 3 bases outside the gene matches. The CDR3 DNA sequence: TGTGCCTGGAGTGCCTGGGACAGGGGTGGAAACACCATATATTTT. Protein: CAWSAWDRGGNTIYF. Together with reference TRBV30 and TRBJ1-3, the CDR3 gives the full variable domain: SQTIHQWPATLVQPVGSPLSLECTVEGTSNPNLYWYRQAAGRGLQLLFYSVGIGQISSEVPQNLSASRPQDRQFILSSKKLLLSDSGFYLCAWSAWDRGGNTIYFGEGSWLTVV.

V is TRBV7-9 and J is TRBJ2-4; 14 nucleotides match TRBD2. V shed 5 bases, J shed 3 bases, and the junction held 12 bases outside the gene matches. There are 19 residues in the CDR3. Germline CDR1 is SEHNR and CDR2 is FQNEAQ (reference sequence). CDR3 sequence (DNA): TGTGCCAGCAGCCCCAGACTAGCGGGAGGGCCAGCCGACAAAAACATTCAGTACTTC. Translation gives CASSPRLAGGPADKNIQYF.

The chain uses TRBV2 and TRBJ2-3; D could derive from TRBD1 or TRBD2 (6 bases each). The CDR3 loop spans 16 amino acids. Trimming stripped 4 bases from V and 4 bases from J, with 18 bases between. Germline V gene data show CDR1 as SNHLY and CDR2 as FYNNEI. CDR3 DNA sequence: TGTGCCAGCAGTGCCCTCTGGGGGGCGCGTGCAGATACGCAGTATTTT. Its protein product is CASSALWGARADTQYF. The full variable domain, its missing parts supplied by reference TRBV2 and TRBJ2-3, is EPEVTQTPSHQVTQMGQEVILRCVPISNHLYFYWYRQILGQKVEFLVSFYNNEISEKSEIFDDQFSVERPDGSNFTLKIRSTKLEDSAMYFCASSALWGARADTQYFGPGTRLTVL.

This clonotype was seen repeatedly, ten times or more. V and J are TRBV12-3 or TRBV12-4 and TRBJ2-7; the D gene is possibly TRBD2 (6 bases). V shed 6 bases and J shed 2 bases, with 14 bases lying between them. The CDR3 length is 14 residues. The CDR3 loop reads CASSHSGTPYEQYF. CDR3 DNA sequence: TGTGCCAGCAGCCACTCCGGGACTCCCTACGAGCAGTACTTC.

This clonotype was seen a few times. The chain carries TRBV19 and TRBJ2-1; D could derive from TRBD1 or TRBD2 (5 bases each). This CDR3 is built from 13 residues. CDR1 LNHDA and CDR2 SQIVND come from the germline V gene (reference sequence). The V end lost 3 bases, the J end lost 12 bases, and 15 bases lay between the germline ends. CDR3 DNA: TGTGCCAGTAGTATGCCCTGGGGGTTTTGGCAGTTCTTC. Translation gives CASSMPWGFWQFF.

The genes are TRBV27 and TRBJ2-1; D unclear. Germline V gene data show CDR1 as MNHEY and CDR2 as SMNVEV (reference sequence). V was shortened by 3 bases and J by 6 bases, with 9 bases between the two germline ends. The CDR3 extends over 13 amino acids. In DNA, the CDR3 is TGTGCCAGCAGTTTGGGAAACGGCAATGAGCAGTTCTTC. Its protein product is CASSLGNGNEQFF.

This sequence joins TRBV4-2 and TRBJ2-4; no clear D. This CDR3 has 18 amino acids. CDR1 LGHNA and CDR2 YNFKEQ come from the germline V gene. The V and J ends lost 1 base and 1 base respectively, with 17 bases between them. CDR3 bases: TGTGCCAGCAGCCAAGCCTACTCCTTTGGGGTGGCCAAAAACATTCAGTACTTC. Its protein is CASSQAYSFGVAKNIQYF.

This clonotype has at least ten counts. The V gene is TRBV5-5, the J gene TRBJ2-7, with a tentative D call TRBD2 (6 bases). The CDR3 covers 14 residues. The germline gives CDR1 SGHKS, CDR2 YYEKEE (reference sequence). Trimming stripped 3 bases from V and 6 bases from J, with 16 bases between. The CDR3 DNA follows: TGTGCCAGCAGCTCCATTAGCGGAGTTAGCGAGCAGTACTTC. Translated, it gives CASSSISGVSEQYF.

At least ten counts were recorded for this clonotype. The chain couples TRBV24-1 to TRBJ2-7; tentative D call: TRBD1 (5 bases). Germline assignment: CDR1 KGHDR and CDR2 SFDVKD. Trimming removed 5 bases from V and 2 bases from J, with 12 bases in between. The CDR3 has 14 residues. CDR3 sequence reads: CATSATDIPYEQYF. The DNA for the CDR3 is TGTGCCACCAGTGCAACGGACATCCCCTACGAGCAGTACTTC.

This clonotype was counted many times. This chain joins TRBV27 and TRBJ1-5, with D unclear. The CDR3 spans 16 residues. The V end lost 6 bases, the J end lost 0 bases, and 15 bases lay between the germline ends. The germline V gene has CDR1 MNHEY and CDR2 SMNVEV (reference sequence). The CDR3 DNA reads as TGTGCCAGCAGCACGTGGGGTAGGGTTAGCAATCAGCCCCAGCATTTT. This sequence encodes CASSTWGRVSNQPQHF.

V and J are TRBV2 and TRBJ2-5; TRBD2 agrees at 8 bases. Germline loops: CDR1 SNHLY, CDR2 FYNNEI. V trimming: 5 bases; J trimming: 5 bases; junction bases outside the gene matches: 7. CDR3 length equals 14 residues. The chain's CDR3 is CASSTGRAGETQYF. The DNA for the CDR3 is TGTGCCAGCAGTACCGGGAGGGCGGGTGAGACCCAGTACTTC.

This clonotype was counted a few times. This may be a read error: a much more frequent sequence differs by one nucleotide. The chain carries TRBV2 and TRBJ2-1, with 11 positions matching TRBD2. The tail of the sequence fits TRBJ2-7 better, so the J call may be wrong. This CDR3 region has 15 residues. Germline values: CDR1 SNHLY, CDR2 FYNNEI. The CDR3, as DNA: TGTGCCAGCAGCAATAGCGGGAGGGCCTACAATGAGCAGTACTTC. It codes for CASSNSGRAYNEQYF.

Only a few counts were recorded for this clonotype. This chain links TRBV10-3 with TRBJ2-3, with unresolved D. V was cut by 6 bases and J by 5 bases, with 3 bases left in between. CDR3 size: 10 residues. Germline V gene sequence: CDR1 ENHRY, CDR2 SYGVKD. The CDR3 bases are TGTGCCATCAGGATAGATACGCAGTATTTT. This sequence encodes CAIRIDTQYF.